These T cell receptor beta chains were read from a single sample in a study of cytomegalovirus exposure and HLA in healthy donors. Only in-frame clones appear in the TCRdb table, and some are missing; sequencing was by immunoSEQ multiplex PCR. The table includes 65,000 to 95,000 clones, around 77% detected once. The sequenced material came from PBMCs. The receptors were gathered from a man aged 45-65 years in good health and CMV-seronegative. Each CDR3 is given with its conserved first and last residue. A D gene is named only where the DNA matches it firmly. Rows may omit the clone size; those that give it use once, few, many or a size class.

TRBV5-1,few,TRBJ1-2,TRBD1,TGCGCCAGCAGCTGGACAGGGGGAGACTATGGCTACACCTTC,CASSWTGGDYGYTF
TRBV5-7,-,TRBJ1-1,-,TGTGCCAGCAGCTTTACAGGCGGCGAGGTAGAGAGTTTATGGACTGAAGCTTTCTTT,CASSFTGGEVESLWTEAFF
TRBV5-4,-,TRBJ1-1,TRBD1,TGTGCCAGCAGCGGGGGACAGCGAGACACTGAAGCTTTCTTT,CASSGGQRDTEAFF
TRBV10-2,-,TRBJ1-5,-,TGCGCCAGCAGTGGTTCGAGATACAATCAGCCCCAGCATTTT,CASSGSRYNQPQHF
TRBV18,-,TRBJ1-4,-,TGTGCCAGCTCACCAGGGGACGGACTAAATGAAAAACTGTTTTTT,CASSPGDGLNEKLFF
TRBV27,-,TRBJ1-3,-,TGTGCCATCACAAGAAGACTAGGGCGAGGAAACACCATATATTTT,CAITRRLGRGNTIYF
TRBV25-1,few,TRBJ1-3,-,TGTGCCAGCAGTGCCCATTCACAACGGGGGTCTGGAAACACCATATATTTT,CASSAHSQRGSGNTIYF
TRBV5-1,-,TRBJ1-2,TRBD1,TGCGCCAGCAGCTTGGGCCAGGGGGTCTATGGCTACACCTTC,CASSLGQGVYGYTF
TRBV30,once,TRBJ2-3,-,TGTGCCTGGAGTAGGCAGGACACAGATACGCAGTATTTT,CAWSRQDTDTQYF
TRBV6-1,few,TRBJ1-5,TRBD1,TGTGCCAGCAGTGTCCGACAGGGAGATCAGCCCCAGCATTTT,CASSVRQGDQPQHF
TRBV2,once,TRBJ2-1,-,TGTGCCAGCAGTAACAGGGTGTACAATGAGCAGTTCTTC,CASSNRVYNEQFF
TRBV9,-,TRBJ2-2,TRBD2,TGTGCCAGCAGCGGACCCATAGCGGGGGGGCCGGGCGGGGAGCTGTTTTTT,CASSGPIAGGPGGELFF
TRBV7-6,-,TRBJ2-5,-,TGTGCCAGCAGCTTAAGGGGGAGGGGGGGCGAGACCCAGTACTTC,CASSLRGRGGETQYF
TRBV11-3,-,TRBJ2-3,-,TGTGCCAGCAGCACAGGTTTAGATACGCAGTATTTT,CASSTGLDTQYF
TRBV18,few,TRBJ1-1,-,TGTGCCAGCTCACCTCAGGCCGGAACTGAAGCTTTCTTT,CASSPQAGTEAFF
TRBV30,-,TRBJ1-5,-,TGTGCCTGGAGTGGGGGGGGCCAGCCCCAGCATTTT,CAWSGGGQPQHF
TRBV21-1,-,TRBJ2-4,-,TGTGCCAGCTCCCATCCCGGGACACCCAAAAACATTCAGTACTTC,CASSHPGTPKNIQYF
TRBV27,once,TRBJ2-2,-,TGTGCCAGCAGTTTTTTGACAGGAGTGGCCGGGGAGCTGTTTTTT,CASSFLTGVAGELFF
TRBV27,-,TRBJ1-2,-,TGTGCCAGCAGGCCCAGTGATAACTATGGCTACACCTTC,CASRPSDNYGYTF
TRBV6-5,-,TRBJ1-5,TRBD1,TGTGCCAGCAGCCCATGGACAGGGTCGAATCAGCCCCAGCATTTT,CASSPWTGSNQPQHF
TRBV6-6,few,TRBJ1-3,-,TGTGCCAGCAGCTACCCCCTCGGACTCTTTTATTTT,CASSYPLGLFYF
TRBV2,-,TRBJ1-2,-,TGTGCCAGCAGTCCTTCGACAGGATGGAGCTATGGCTACACCTTC,CASSPSTGWSYGYTF
TRBV11-2,-,TRBJ2-1,-,TGTGCCAGCAGCTTAAGACAGGGAGGATTCTACAATGAGCAGTTCTTC,CASSLRQGGFYNEQFF
TRBV5-1,-,TRBJ1-5,TRBD1,TGCGCCAGCAGCCTGGGACAGGGTAGCAATCAGCCCCAGCATTTT,CASSLGQGSNQPQHF
TRBV7-9,-,TRBJ1-2,TRBD1,TGTGCCAGCAGCCCCACGACAGGGGTCTATGGCTACACCTTC,CASSPTTGVYGYTF
TRBV15,-,TRBJ1-6,TRBD1,TGTGCCACCAGCAGAGATCTTATGCAGGGGGCGGCCTATAATTCACCCCTCCACTTT,CATSRDLMQGAAYNSPLHF
TRBV6-6,-,TRBJ2-3,TRBD2,TGTGCCAGCAGTACAGCGGGGAGCACAGATACGCAGTATTTT,CASSTAGSTDTQYF
TRBV15,-,TRBJ1-4,TRBD1,TGTGCCACCAGCAGAGCGACAGGGGAAAATGAAAAACTGTTTTTT,CATSRATGENEKLFF
TRBV28,-,TRBJ2-7,TRBD2,TGTGCCAGCAGTTTATGGGGACTAGCGGGGGGTTACGAGCAGTACTTC,CASSLWGLAGGYEQYF
TRBV19,-,TRBJ2-7,TRBD1,TGTGCCAGTAGTATGGGGACAGACTACGAGCAGTACTTC,CASSMGTDYEQYF
TRBV7-2,-,TRBJ2-1,TRBD2,TGTGCCAGCAGCAGCGGAGCGGGGGGCCAGTTCTTC,CASSSGAGGQFF
TRBV27,-,TRBJ1-2,-,TGTGCCAGCAGTTTACAGGGGACGTATGGCTACACCTTC,CASSLQGTYGYTF
TRBV5-1,-,TRBJ2-5,-,TGCGCCAGCAGCTTGGGGAGTCCTGGGACCCAGTACTTC,CASSLGSPGTQYF
TRBV7-9,-,TRBJ1-1,TRBD1,TGTGCCAGCAACCGGGACAGATCGAACACTGAAGCTTTCTTT,CASNRDRSNTEAFF
TRBV19,-,TRBJ1-2,-,TGTGCCAGTAGCCCCCGGGTCGAAAGAGATGGCTACACCTTC,CASSPRVERDGYTF
TRBV4-1,few,TRBJ2-7,-,TGCGCCAGCAGCCCCAGACTACCTGCCTACGAGCAGTACTTC,CASSPRLPAYEQYF
TRBV19,-,TRBJ1-4,TRBD1,TGTGCCAGTAGATCTCCCGGGAGCAGGGGGAATGAAAAACTGTTTTTT,CASRSPGSRGNEKLFF
TRBV5-1,-,TRBJ2-3,TRBD2,TGCGCCAGCAGCTCCTCTAGCGGGGGGGCCTTAGATACGCAGTATTTT,CASSSSSGGALDTQYF
TRBV4-2,-,TRBJ1-2,-,TGTGCCAGCAGCCAAGAGGAGGGCTCCTATGGCTACACCTTC,CASSQEEGSYGYTF
TRBV19,-,TRBJ2-3,-,TGTGCCAGTAGTATAGAAGGGGTAGATACGCAGTATTTT,CASSIEGVDTQYF
TRBV30,few,TRBJ2-7,-,TGTGCTCTGACGGCAGGCTACGAGCAGTACTTC,CALTAGYEQYF
TRBV7-8,-,TRBJ1-1,-,TGTGCCAGCAGCTTAGCAGGACAACCCACCCCTAGCACTGAAGCTTTCTTT,CASSLAGQPTPSTEAFF
TRBV2,once,TRBJ2-7,TRBD2,TGTGCCAGCAGTGAAAGCGGGGGTTTCTCCTACGAGCAGTACTTC,CASSESGGFSYEQYF
TRBV30,-,TRBJ1-2,-,TGTGCCTGGAGTGTTAGGGGCCTCCCAGGGGACTATGGCTACACCTTC,CAWSVRGLPGDYGYTF
TRBV27,-,TRBJ2-1,TRBD2,TGTGCCAGCAGTTTGAGGCTAGCGGGGGGGCATGAGCAGTTCTTC,CASSLRLAGGHEQFF
TRBV7-3,-,TRBJ2-3,-,TGTGCCAGCAGCTTCACATCGGGAGATACGCAGTATTTT,CASSFTSGDTQYF
TRBV19,-,TRBJ2-7,-,TGTGCCAGTAGTATAGCCAATGCCTACGAGCAGTACTTC,CASSIANAYEQYF
TRBV19,-,TRBJ1-5,-,TGTGCCAGTAGTCCGGAAAGGGGACAGCCCCAGCATTTT,CASSPERGQPQHF
TRBV10-1,few,TRBJ2-2,-,TGCGCCAGTTCAGCGAACACCGGGGAGCTGTTTTTT,CASSANTGELFF
TRBV27,-,TRBJ1-2,-,TGTGCCAGCAGTTTGGGCCAGGGATGGTATGGCTACACCTTC,CASSLGQGWYGYTF
TRBV19,many,TRBJ2-1,TRBD2,TGTGCCAGTAGTATGGCGGGGGGTCCCTACAATGAGCAGTTCTTC,CASSMAGGPYNEQFF
TRBV6-4,-,TRBJ2-3,-,TGTGCCAGCAGTAAGGAGACGGGCACAGATACGCAGTATTTT,CASSKETGTDTQYF
TRBV5-4,-,TRBJ2-5,TRBD2,TGTGCCAGCAGCCGCTCGACTAGCGGGGGGGCGGGGGAGACCCAGTACTTC,CASSRSTSGGAGETQYF
TRBV7-9,-,TRBJ2-5,TRBD2,TGTGCCAGCAGCCTAGCGGGGGCCCAAGAGACCCAGTACTTC,CASSLAGAQETQYF